This T cell receptor beta chain appears in the sequencing data of a study of PD-L1 blockade in urothelial cancer. Sample time point: peripheral blood 6 weeks after treatment start. This table comes from immunoSEQ multiplex PCR, and its TCRdb copy is limited to in-frame clones, with some not included. The sample records around 50,000 clones, more than 70% being singletons. Germline-derived CDR1 and CDR2 are SGHDT and YYEEEE. This CDR3 region has 12 residues. A remark on this clone: The junction and the germline gene differ at one end; a read error may be behind it.

The input for sequencing was PBMCs, taken around atezolizumab (anti-PD-L1) treatment. The rearrangement links TRBV5-6 to TRBJ2-3, with TRBD1 as a possible D gene (5 bases). The receptor was derived from a man in his 60s with urothelial cancer. The CDR3 here is CASSPVTGTQYF. The CDR3 coding sequence is TGTGCCAGCAGCCCGGTAACAGGTACGCAGTATTTT.